This T cell receptor (beta chain) was found in a study of cytomegalovirus exposure and HLA in healthy donors. The PCR was carried out with 60 Vbeta primers and 13 Jbeta primers. Here immunoSEQ multiplex PCR was the method, and the copy in TCRdb shows in-frame clones only, minus some. The table shows about 110,000 clones, with 60% to 85% occurring only once. As regards this clone: Its matching antigen is unknown.

Study outcomes and limitations: Fewer N-insertions (relative to the approximately 700-donor mean) were reportedly seen in an Asian-associated ancestry cluster in a later analysis. Sequencing likely generated an artifact that appeared as a cluster of highly shared sequence variants.

This CDR3 contains 15 residues. CDR1 and CDR2 (germline): MDHEN, SYDVKM. The V end was cut by 6 bases, the J end by 5 bases, with 18 bases between. The TCR was taken from a female donor in good health and CMV-seropositive. The gene calls are TRBV28 and TRBJ2-3; D is ambiguous. Sequencing was carried out using PBMCs. The CDR3 DNA reads as TGTGCCAGCAGCCGGCGGTACGGCGTCAAAGATACGCAGTATTTT. It translates to CASSRRYGVKDTQYF.